The 15 T cell receptor beta chains presented below share a single source sample, sequenced in a study of T cell responses to AZD1222 COVID-19 vaccine. This table comes from immunoSEQ multiplex PCR, and its TCRdb copy is limited to in-frame clones, with some not included. The sample lists 150,000 or so clones, roughly 93% occurring once. Source: peripheral blood, taken on day 0 of MenACWY control vaccination. Source of these receptors: an adult in good health.

This clone was observed a single time. The V and J genes are TRBV19 and TRBJ1-1; a weak D match, TRBD1 (5 bases). The CDR3 runs 14 residues. The V gene lost 3 bases and the J gene lost 0 bases, with 8 bases spanning the gap. The V gene's germline CDR1 is LNHDA and CDR2 SQIVND (reference sequence). CDR3 DNA: TGTGCCAGTAGTATGGGACTCCTGAACACTGAAGCTTTCTTT. Its translation: CASSMGLLNTEAFF.

The genes are TRBV10-2 and TRBJ2-1; D is undetermined. This CDR3 comprises 10 residues. Germline assignment: CDR1 WSHSY and CDR2 SAAADI. V was trimmed by 3 bases and J by 7 bases, leaving 1 base between them. The CDR3 is CASSENEQFF. The CDR3 bases are TGCGCCAGCAGTGAAAATGAGCAGTTCTTC.

The V call is TRBV11-3, the J call TRBJ2-1; 7 bases fit TRBD2. The CDR3 has 16 residues. V was pared by 0 bases and J by 3 bases, with 5 bases of the junction left unmatched. From germline, CDR1 is SGHNT and CDR2 YENEEA. The CDR3 DNA is TGTGCCAGCAGCTTAGAGACGGGAGGACTCTACAATGAGCAGTTCTTC. Its translation: CASSLETGGLYNEQFF.

The rearrangement links TRBV18 to TRBJ2-1, with D possibly being TRBD1 (6 bases). CDR1 and CDR2 (germline): KGHSH, LQKENI. The CDR3 totals 14 residues. V was pared by 3 bases and J by 7 bases, with 13 bases between. CDR3 region: CASSPQQGINEQFF. CDR3 sequence (DNA): TGTGCCAGCTCACCTCAACAGGGTATAAATGAGCAGTTCTTC.

The chain combines TRBV4-3 with TRBJ2-6, with 9 nucleotides matching TRBD1. The germline gives CDR1 LGHNA, CDR2 YSLEER. V was pared by 0 bases and J by 2 bases, with 2 bases of the junction left unmatched. CDR3 length equals 17 residues. This CDR3 is CASSQEGTGTGANVLTF. As DNA, the CDR3 is TGCGCCAGCAGCCAAGAAGGGACAGGGACTGGGGCCAACGTCCTGACTTTC.

The V call is TRBV6-6, the J call TRBJ1-5, with 9 bases that match TRBD1. From germline, CDR1 is MNHNY and CDR2 SVGAGI (reference sequence). V shed 2 bases, J shed 8 bases, and the junction held 7 bases outside the gene matches. The CDR3 runs to 15 residues. CDR3 in DNA: TGTGCCAGCAGTTACGGGACAGGGATCAAAGAGCCCCAGCATTTT. It encodes CASSYGTGIKEPQHF.

The chain links TRBV6-5 to TRBJ1-1, with D possibly matching TRBD1 (5 bases). Germline V gene sequence: CDR1 MNHEY, CDR2 SVGAGI. The CDR3 has 16 residues. Trimming pared 2 bases from V and 1 base from J, leaving 14 bases between. CDR3 DNA: TGTGCCAGCAGTTACACGCCAGGGAGAGGGAACACTGAAGCTTTCTTT. Protein sequence: CASSYTPGRGNTEAFF.

This chain connects TRBV7-2 to TRBJ1-1, with 7 bases matching TRBD1. J was trimmed by 4 bases and V by 5 bases; bases with no gene match: 4. Germline CDR1 and CDR2: SGHTA and FQGNSA. This CDR3 has 13 residues. DNA of the CDR3: TGTGCCAGCAGCGTGGGACAGCTCACTGAAGCTTTCTTT. This codes for CASSVGQLTEAFF. The full variable domain, in which reference TRBV7-2 and TRBJ1-1 provide the parts outside the CDR3, is GAGVSQSPSNKVTEKGKDVELRCDPISGHTALYWYRQSLGQGLEFLIYFQGNSAPDKSGLPSDRFSAERTGGSVSTLTIQRTQQEDSAVYLCASSVGQLTEAFFGQGTRLTVV.

This clone was seen just once. The chain uses TRBV7-8 and TRBJ2-7, with 9 bases aligning to TRBD1. Germline trimming cut 3 bases from V and 5 bases from J; bases unmatched to any gene: 11. The CDR3 has 16 amino acids. In germline, CDR1 is SGHVS, CDR2 FQNEAQ. CDR3 sequence reads: CASSFLGTGNGDEQYF. The CDR3 coding sequence is TGTGCCAGCAGCTTTTTAGGGACAGGGAATGGCGACGAGCAGTACTTC. The whole variable domain, remainder taken from reference TRBV7-8 and TRBJ2-7, is GAGVSQSPRYKVAKRGQDVALRCDPISGHVSLFWYQQALGQGPEFLTYFQNEAQLDKSGLPSDRFFAERPEGSVSTLKIQRTQQEDSAVYLCASSFLGTGNGDEQYFGPGTRLTVT.

This sequence joins TRBV5-4 and TRBJ1-1; D not resolved. Trimming took 5 bases from V and 1 from J, leaving 12 bases between them. Germline loops: CDR1 SGHNT, CDR2 YYREEE (reference sequence). The CDR3 is 14 amino acids. The chain's CDR3 is CASRKTAANTEAFF. CDR3 nucleotides: TGTGCCAGCAGGAAGACGGCCGCGAACACTGAAGCTTTCTTT.

This chain joins TRBV7-3 and TRBJ1-1; TRBD1 might be the D (6 bases). Trimming stripped 4 bases from V and 1 base from J, with 13 bases between. Germline V CDR1 and CDR2: SGHTA, FQGTGA. This CDR3 is 15 amino acids long. CDR3 sequence: CASSSTGAGNTEAFF. CDR3 coding DNA: TGTGCCAGCAGCTCGACAGGCGCCGGGAACACTGAAGCTTTCTTT.

This chain links TRBV11-2 with TRBJ2-1; D may correspond to TRBD1 or TRBD2 (5 bases each). The CDR3 runs to 18 residues. The germline V gene has CDR1 SGHAT and CDR2 FQNNGV. V gave up 5 bases and J gave up 7 bases, with 27 bases separating them. For the CDR3, the DNA is TGTGCCAGCAGCCTCGGGACGTATCCCGCCCTCGAAGGTAATGAGCAGTTCTTC. Encoded protein: CASSLGTYPALEGNEQFF. Filled out from reference TRBV11-2 and TRBJ2-1, the complete variable domain reads EAGVAQSPRYKIIEKRQSVAFWCNPISGHATLYWYQQILGQGPKLLIQFQNNGVVDDSQLPKDRFSAERLKGVDSTLKIQPAKLEDSAVYLCASSLGTYPALEGNEQFFGPGTRLTVL.

The chain carries TRBV6-5 and TRBJ1-2, with 8 bases matching TRBD1. V shed 5 bases, J shed 4 bases, and the junction held 9 bases outside the gene matches. The CDR3 is 15 amino acids. CDR1 is MNHEY, CDR2 SVGAGI, per germline. The CDR3 sequence is CASSTGQGRGYGYTF. The CDR3 nucleotides are TGTGCCAGCAGTACAGGACAGGGCCGGGGCTATGGCTACACCTTC.

The CDR3 bases are TGTGCCAGCAGCTCCGGACTAGCGGGGGACAATGAGCAGTTCTTC. It yields the protein CASSSGLAGDNEQFF. The chain employs TRBV7-6 and TRBJ2-1; TRBD2 aligns across 13 bases. The CDR3 covers 15 residues. The ends lost 4 bases at V and 5 bases at J; junction bases unmatched: 2. Germline V gene data show CDR1 as SGHVS and CDR2 as FNYEAQ.

The chain has TRBV4-1 and TRBJ2-7; the D gene is possibly TRBD1 (5 bases). Germline V gene data show CDR1 as MGHRA and CDR2 as YSYEKL. V was pared by 4 bases and J by 0 bases, with 19 bases between. This CDR3 comprises 17 residues. This chain's CDR3 is CASSLGVIRTRSYEQYF. DNA of the CDR3: TGCGCCAGCAGCCTAGGGGTAATCAGAACCCGCTCCTACGAGCAGTACTTC.